This TCR beta chain stems from a study of blood T cell repertoires in COVID-19. Study background: PBMCs, B-cell-depleted T cells, or T cells provided the cDNA or gDNA that made up the material.

The germline CDR1 and CDR2 sequences are SGHRS and YFSETQ. The CDR3 loop spans 16 amino acids. With V trimmed by 2 bases and J by 5 bases, 8 bases remained unmatched. TCRdb's copy holds only in-frame clones and misses some; the assay was immunoSEQ multiplex PCR. The profile shows some 350,000 clones, about 88% of them singletons. What was sequenced was PBMCs or T cells enriched from blood (not recorded which). The sequence came from a woman younger than 45 who had recovered from COVID-19. This rearrangement joins TRBV5-1 to TRBJ2-5; 11 nucleotides align to TRBD1. Here the CDR3 DNA reads TGCGCCAGCAGCTTCTACGGGGACAGGGGGACGGAGACCCAGTACTTC. Its protein product is CASSFYGDRGTETQYF.